This T cell receptor (beta chain) was recovered during a study of cytomegalovirus exposure and HLA in healthy donors. Points on this clone: Its antigen is unknown.

Whole-study findings and limits: Roughly uniform sequencing depth across donors was assumed, possibly incorrectly. Follow-up analysis later connected one missense variant in DCLRE1C with trimming of TCR beta V- and J-genes.

The CDR3 loop spans 13 amino acids. Germline CDR1 and CDR2: PRHDT and FYEKMQ (reference sequence). Trimming shortened V by 5 bases and J by 6 bases, and 13 bases separated the two germline ends. This PCR relied on a set of 60 Vbeta primers and 13 Jbeta primers. Produced via immunoSEQ multiplex PCR; TCRdb's table is partial and in-frame only. Among about 160,000 clones listed, roughly three quarters were seen once. The sample was PBMCs. The rearrangement links TRBV13 to TRBJ1-1; weak D call: TRBD1 (5 bases). This sequence was found in a man aged 18 to 35 in good health and CMV-seropositive. Written as DNA, the CDR3 is TGTGCCAGCAGCCCGGGGCGGGGGGCTGAAGCTTTCTTT. This gives the protein CASSPGRGAEAFF.